This is a list of T cell receptor beta chains from one sample in a study of CD8+ T cells in alopecia areata. Repertoires were generated with immunoSEQ multiplex PCR, while TCRdb's copy carries only in-frame clones and drops some. The sample carries 160,000 or so clones, about 53% recorded once. The input for sequencing was CD8+ T cells sorted from blood, taken at week 0. These receptors were taken from a human donor with alopecia areata. The CDR3 runs from the conserved cysteine through the conserved F or W. The D gene is left open where the match is weak.

d_gene: TRBD1; v_gene: TRBV7-9; j_gene: TRBJ2-7; CDR3aa: CASSSTGTGPHEQYF
d_gene: TRBD1; v_gene: TRBV30; j_gene: TRBJ2-7; CDR3aa: CAWSVGTASYEQYF
d_gene: .; v_gene: TRBV30; j_gene: TRBJ2-2; CDR3aa: CAWSVLGGELFF
d_gene: TRBD1; v_gene: TRBV14; j_gene: TRBJ1-2; CDR3aa: CASSQAPGQGNPNYGYTF
d_gene: TRBD1; v_gene: TRBV5-6; j_gene: TRBJ1-1; CDR3aa: CASSPTGTGNTEAFF
d_gene: TRBD1; v_gene: TRBV27; j_gene: TRBJ2-3; CDR3aa: CASSPPGSQGADTQYF
d_gene: .; v_gene: TRBV10-1; j_gene: TRBJ2-7; CDR3aa: CASSDSLSYEQYF
d_gene: .; v_gene: TRBV29-1; j_gene: TRBJ2-7; CDR3aa: CSAQGTSSYEQYF
d_gene: .; v_gene: TRBV15; j_gene: TRBJ1-5; CDR3aa: CATQGFNQPQHF
d_gene: .; v_gene: TRBV5-6; j_gene: TRBJ2-5; CDR3aa: CASSLGLQETQYF